These T cell receptor beta chains were read from a single sample in a study of CD8 T cells in Susac syndrome. In TCRdb, the immunoSEQ multiplex PCR reads were re-called with MiXCR into one record per CDR3 protein. The data show about 180,000 distinct CDR3 sequences, about 94% seen once. Sequencing input: CD4+ T cells from PBMCs. Every receptor here comes from a human donor with multiple sclerosis. CDR3s include the opening cysteine and the closing phenylalanine or tryptophan. A D gene is named only where the DNA matches it firmly. Clone size is not always given. Where it is, it says once, few, many or a class for expanded clones.

J gene	clone size	D gene	V gene	CDR3 DNA	CDR3 protein
TRBJ2-3	.	TRBD2	TRBV7-2	TGTGCCAGCAGCGAGCGGGGGGGCCGCACAGATACGCAGTATTTT	CASSERGGRTDTQYF
TRBJ1-2	.	.	TRBV15	TGTGCCACATCCCAAGGGGTGGGCTATGGCTACACCTTC	CATSQGVGYGYTF
TRBJ2-5	.	TRBD2	TRBV20-1	TGCAGTGCTTTAGCGGGGGGCTTGGAGACCCAGTACTTC	CSALAGGLETQYF
TRBJ1-5	.	.	TRBV25-1	TGTGCCAGCAGTGAATGGGGTAGCAATCAGCCCCAGCATTTT	CASSEWGSNQPQHF
TRBJ2-7	.	.	TRBV18	TGTGCCAGCTCACCACCGGGTCTCCAAGGCTACGAGCAGTACTTC	CASSPPGLQGYEQYF
TRBJ2-1	.	TRBD2	TRBV25-1	TGTGCCAGCAGTGAATGGAGACTAGCGGGCAACAATGAGCAGTTCTTC	CASSEWRLAGNNEQFF
TRBJ2-6	.	.	TRBV13	TGTGCCAGCAGACGAGCGTTCTCTGGGGCCAACGTCCTGACTTTC	CASRRAFSGANVLTF
TRBJ2-1	.	.	TRBV20-1	TGCAGTGCTAGTAATTGGGGGACACTAAGGAGCAATGAGCAGTTCTTC	CSASNWGTLRSNEQFF
TRBJ1-1	.	.	TRBV5-1	TGCGCCAGCAGCCTAGGGGTTGGGACCACTGAAGCTTTCTTT	CASSLGVGTTEAFF
TRBJ2-2	.	TRBD1	TRBV11-1	TGTGCCAGCAGCTTAGGACAGGGCTTCACCGGGGAGCTGTTTTTT	CASSLGQGFTGELFF
TRBJ2-5	.	TRBD2	TRBV3-1	TGTGCCAGCAGCCAAGTGGCGGGGGGGCCCAAGACCCAGTACTTC	CASSQVAGGPKTQYF
TRBJ1-1	.	.	TRBV18	TGTGCCAGCTCACCGACCTTTCAGGGAGCCACTGAAGCTTTCTTT	CASSPTFQGATEAFF
TRBJ2-5	once	.	TRBV30	TGTGCCTGGAGTGTACACATCCAAGAGACCCAGTACTTC	CAWSVHIQETQYF